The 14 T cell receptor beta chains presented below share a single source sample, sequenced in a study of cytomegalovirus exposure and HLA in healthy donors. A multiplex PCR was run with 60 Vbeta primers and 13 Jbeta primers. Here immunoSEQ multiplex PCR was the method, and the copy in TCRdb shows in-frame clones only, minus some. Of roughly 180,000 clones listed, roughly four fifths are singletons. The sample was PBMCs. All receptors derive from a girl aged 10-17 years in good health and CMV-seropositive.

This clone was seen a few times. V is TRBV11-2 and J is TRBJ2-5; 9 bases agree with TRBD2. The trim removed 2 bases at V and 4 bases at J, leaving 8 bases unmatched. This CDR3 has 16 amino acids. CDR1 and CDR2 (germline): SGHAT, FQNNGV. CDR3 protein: CASSLILASGVETQYF. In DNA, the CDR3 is TGTGCCAGCAGCTTAATATTGGCTAGCGGGGTAGAGACCCAGTACTTC.

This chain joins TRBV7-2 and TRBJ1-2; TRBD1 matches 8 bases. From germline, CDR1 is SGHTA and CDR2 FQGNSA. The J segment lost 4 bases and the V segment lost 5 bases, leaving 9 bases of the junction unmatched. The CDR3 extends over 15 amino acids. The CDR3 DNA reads TGTGCCAGCAGCCCCTCGGGACAGGTGCTCTATGGCTACACCTTC. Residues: CASSPSGQVLYGYTF.

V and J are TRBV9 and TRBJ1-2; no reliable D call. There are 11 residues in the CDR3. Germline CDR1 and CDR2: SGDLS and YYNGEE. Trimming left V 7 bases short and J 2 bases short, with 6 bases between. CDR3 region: CASGQNYGYTF. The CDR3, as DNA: TGTGCCAGCGGCCAGAACTATGGCTACACCTTC.

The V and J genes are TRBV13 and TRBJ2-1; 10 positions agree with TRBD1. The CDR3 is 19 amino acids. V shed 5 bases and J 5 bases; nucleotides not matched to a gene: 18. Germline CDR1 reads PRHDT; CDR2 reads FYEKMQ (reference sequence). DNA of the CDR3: TGTGCCAGCAGCGATCCGACAGGGGGCAAAGGACCCGCCAACAATGAGCAGTTCTTC. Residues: CASSDPTGGKGPANNEQFF.

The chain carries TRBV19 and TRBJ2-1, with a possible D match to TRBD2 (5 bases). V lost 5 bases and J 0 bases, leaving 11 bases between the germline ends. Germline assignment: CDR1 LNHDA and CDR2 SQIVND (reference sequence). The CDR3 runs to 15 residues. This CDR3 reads CASSLEGSSYNEQFF. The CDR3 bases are TGTGCCAGTAGTCTCGAGGGAAGCTCCTACAATGAGCAGTTCTTC. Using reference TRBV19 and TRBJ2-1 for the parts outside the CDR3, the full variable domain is DGGITQSPKYLFRKEGQNVTLSCEQNLNHDAMYWYRQDPGQGLRLIYYSQIVNDFQKGDIAEGYSVSREKKESFPLTVTSAQKNPTAFYLCASSLEGSSYNEQFFGPGTRLTVL.

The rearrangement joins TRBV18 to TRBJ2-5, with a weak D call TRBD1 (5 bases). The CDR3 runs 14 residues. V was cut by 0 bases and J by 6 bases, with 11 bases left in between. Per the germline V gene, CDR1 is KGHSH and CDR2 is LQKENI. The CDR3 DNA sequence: TGTGCCAGCTCACCACCTAGCCAGGGCCAGACCCAGTACTTC. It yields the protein CASSPPSQGQTQYF.

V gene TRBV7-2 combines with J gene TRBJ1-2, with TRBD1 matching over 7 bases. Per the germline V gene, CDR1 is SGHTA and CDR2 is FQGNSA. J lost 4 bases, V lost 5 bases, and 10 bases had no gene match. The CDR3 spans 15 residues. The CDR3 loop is CASSPLLGQIYGYTF. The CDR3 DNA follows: TGTGCCAGCAGCCCCCTGCTGGGACAGATCTATGGCTACACCTTC.

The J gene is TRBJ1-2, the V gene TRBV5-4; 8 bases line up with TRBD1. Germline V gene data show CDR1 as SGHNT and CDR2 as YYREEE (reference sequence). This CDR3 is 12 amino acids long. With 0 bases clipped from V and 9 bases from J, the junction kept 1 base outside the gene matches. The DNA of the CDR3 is TGTGCCAGCAGCTTGGGGACAGGGCGCTACACCTTC. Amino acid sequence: CASSLGTGRYTF.

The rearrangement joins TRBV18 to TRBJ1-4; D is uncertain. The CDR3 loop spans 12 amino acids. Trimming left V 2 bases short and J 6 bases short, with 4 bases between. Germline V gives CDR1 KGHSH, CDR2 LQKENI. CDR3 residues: CASSPEDEKLFF. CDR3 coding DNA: TGTGCCAGCTCACCAGAGGATGAAAAACTGTTTTTT.

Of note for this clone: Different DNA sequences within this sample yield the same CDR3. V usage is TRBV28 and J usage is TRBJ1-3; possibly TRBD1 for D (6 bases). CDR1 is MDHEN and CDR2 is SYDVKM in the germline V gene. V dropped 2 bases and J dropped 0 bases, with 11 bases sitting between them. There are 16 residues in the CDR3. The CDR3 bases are TGTGCCAGCAGTTTAAAGGGGGTGGCCTCTGGAAACACCATATATTTT. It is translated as CASSLKGVASGNTIYF.

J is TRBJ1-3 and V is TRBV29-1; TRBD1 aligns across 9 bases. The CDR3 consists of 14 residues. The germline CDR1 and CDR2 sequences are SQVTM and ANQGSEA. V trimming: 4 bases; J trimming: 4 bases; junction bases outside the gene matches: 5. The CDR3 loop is CSVVWGTGGNTIYF. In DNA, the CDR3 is TGCAGCGTTGTTTGGGGGACAGGGGGAAACACCATATATTTT.

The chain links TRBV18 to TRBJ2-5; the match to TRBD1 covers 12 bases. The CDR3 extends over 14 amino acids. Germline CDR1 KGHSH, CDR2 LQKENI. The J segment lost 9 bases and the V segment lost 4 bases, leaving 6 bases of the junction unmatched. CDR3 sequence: CASSRDRGPMAQYF. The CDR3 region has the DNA TGTGCCAGCTCACGGGACAGGGGGCCGATGGCCCAGTACTTC.

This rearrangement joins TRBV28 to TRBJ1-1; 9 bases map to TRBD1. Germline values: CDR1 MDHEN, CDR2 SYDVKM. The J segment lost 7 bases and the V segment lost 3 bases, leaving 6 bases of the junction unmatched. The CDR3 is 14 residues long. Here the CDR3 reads CASSLRRQGGEAFF. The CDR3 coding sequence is TGTGCCAGCAGTTTGCGTCGACAGGGGGGTGAAGCTTTCTTT. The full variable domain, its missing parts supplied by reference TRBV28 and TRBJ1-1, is DVKVTQSSRYLVKRTGEKVFLECVQDMDHENMFWYRQDPGLGLRLIYFSYDVKMKEKGDIPEGYSVSREKKERFSLILESASTNQTSMYLCASSLRRQGGEAFFGQGTRLTVV.

The CDR3 coding sequence is TGTGCCAGCAGCGTCTGGGAGGACAGGCGCCCCTACAATGAGCAGTTCTTC. This encodes CASSVWEDRRPYNEQFF. J is TRBJ2-1 and V is TRBV9; possibly TRBD1 for D (7 bases). Germline V gives CDR1 SGDLS, CDR2 YYNGEE. V gave up 2 bases and J gave up 2 bases, with 17 bases separating them. The CDR3 contains 17 residues.